Shown below are 25 T cell receptor beta chains from a single sample sequenced in a study of blood T cells in healthy people across ages. It was with a sample-barcoded 5' primer and a J-beta primer mix that a second PCR of roughly 6 to 12 cycles was run. TCRdb reanalysed the 5' RACE reads using MiXCR and keeps one entry per CDR3 protein. The sample contains a few hundred thousand distinct CDR3 sequences, 27% of which appear only once. Sequenced: blood. The receptors originated from a woman aged 70-85 years in good health.

This clonotype was detected only a few times. Sequence at one end of the junction differs from germline and may be a read error. This chain connects TRBV20-1 to TRBJ2-1, with D perhaps TRBD1 or TRBD2 (5 bases each). Per the germline V gene, CDR1 is DFQATT and CDR2 is SNEGSKA (reference sequence). This CDR3 is built from 13 residues. The CDR3 spells CSARDRVVGPQFF. The CDR3 DNA sequence: TGCAGTGCCAGAGATAGAGTGGTGGGACCCCAGTTCTTC.

This clonotype has more than one count but fewer than ten. V usage is TRBV7-2 and J usage is TRBJ2-5; D remains ambiguous. With 1 base removed from V and 5 bases from J, the gap between germline ends came to 11 bases. Germline CDR1 reads SGHTA; CDR2 reads FQGNSA. This CDR3 comprises 14 residues. In nucleotides, the CDR3 is TGTGCCAGCAGCTTAGGATCGGGTTGGGAGACCCAGTACTTC. Encoded protein: CASSLGSGWETQYF.

For this clonotype: One junction end disagrees with the germline gene, perhaps due to a read error. This sequence joins TRBV5-1 and TRBJ2-5, with a possible D match to TRBD2 (5 bases). The CDR3 covers 14 residues. Per germline, CDR1 SGHRS and CDR2 YFSETQ. Here the CDR3 reads CASSLAEVGKGPFF. As DNA, the CDR3 is TGCGCCAGCAGCTTGGCCGAGGTCGGGAAAGGCCCGTTCTTC.

A few counts support this clonotype. The V gene is TRBV18, the J gene TRBJ2-7, with D possibly being TRBD2 (5 bases). Germline V gene sequence: CDR1 KGHSH, CDR2 LQKENI. With 3 bases removed from V and 3 bases from J, the gap between germline ends came to 9 bases. CDR3 length: 13 amino acids. Here the CDR3 DNA reads TGTGCCAGCTCACCGAGTACTAGCTACGAGCAGTACTTC. It translates to CASSPSTSYEQYF.

This clonotype has more than one count but fewer than ten. The missing conserved phenylalanine or tryptophan at the end of this CDR3 makes a read error likely. CDR3 DNA sequence: TGCGCCAGCAGCTTGTGGGGGGACATCGGATCCTACGAGCAGTACTCC. The encoded protein is CASSLWGDIGSYEQYS. The rearrangement uses TRBV5-1 and TRBJ2-7, with D possibly called TRBD1 or TRBD2 (6 bases each). Germline CDR1 and CDR2: SGHRS and YFSETQ. Trimming took off 1 base at V and 1 base at J, with 15 bases between the two ends. This CDR3 contains 16 residues.

This clonotype has a handful of counts. The chain joins TRBV5-4 to TRBJ1-2, with unresolved D. Trimming removed 4 bases from V and 2 bases from J, with 12 bases in between. CDR1 SGHNT and CDR2 YYREEE come from the germline V gene (reference sequence). The CDR3 consists of 14 residues. The DNA of the CDR3 is TGTGCCAGCAGCGTTCCTCAGCAAAACTATGGCTACACCTTC. Protein sequence: CASSVPQQNYGYTF.

The V gene is TRBV3-1, the J gene TRBJ1-4; D is perhaps TRBD1 (5 bases). This CDR3 contains 12 residues. Germline CDR1 LGHDT, CDR2 YNNKEL (reference sequence). V lost 5 bases and J lost 11, with 12 bases in between. The CDR3 nucleotides read TGTGCCAGCAGCTACGGCGGGGGGAAACTGTTTTTT. This sequence encodes CASSYGGGKLFF.

The table lists this clonotype with many counts. The chain couples TRBV29-1 to TRBJ2-5, with 9 bases fitting TRBD1. This CDR3 region has 14 residues. The germline gives CDR1 SQVTM, CDR2 ANQGSEA. Losses at the gene ends were 5 bases for V and 1 base for J; bases not matched to a gene: 5. Here the CDR3 reads CSVRPGQGQETQYF. For the CDR3, the DNA is TGCAGCGTTCGACCGGGACAGGGCCAAGAGACCCAGTACTTC. Full variable domain (rest looked up from reference TRBV29-1 and TRBJ2-5): SAVISQKPSRDICQRGTSLTIQCQVDSQVTMMFWYRQQPGQSLTLIATANQGSEATYESGFVIDKFPISRPNLTFSTLTVSNMSPEDSSIYLCSVRPGQGQETQYFGPGTRLLVL.

This clonotype has more than one count but fewer than ten. This chain's CDR3 is CATSDSRGGATNEKLFF. The CDR3 DNA is TGTGCCACCAGTGATTCGCGCGGGGGTGCAACTAATGAAAAACTGTTTTTT. The chain recombines TRBV24-1 with TRBJ1-4, with TRBD1 as a possible D gene (5 bases). This CDR3 has 17 amino acids. Between the trimmed V and J ends, which lost 2 bases and 0 bases, there was a span of 12 bases. CDR1 and CDR2 from the germline V gene are KGHDR and SFDVKD.

The CDR3 coding sequence is TGTGCCAGCAGCCAAGGGTTGGCGGCCTCAGATCAAGAGACCCAGTACTTC. It specifies CASSQGLAASDQETQYF. The genes are TRBV3-1 and TRBJ2-5; no definite D call. The germline V and J ends were trimmed by 1 base and 2 bases, with 17 bases remaining between them. This CDR3 is 17 amino acids long. Per the germline V gene, CDR1 is LGHDT and CDR2 is YNNKEL (reference sequence).

This chain uses TRBV5-1 with TRBJ2-5; D is unclear. Germline V gives CDR1 SGHRS, CDR2 YFSETQ. The CDR3 extends over 13 amino acids. The V end lost 4 bases, the J end lost 4 bases, and 11 bases lay between the germline ends. The DNA for the CDR3 is TGCGCCAGCAGCATTGGTAAGGGAGAGACCCAGTACTTC. Translated: CASSIGKGETQYF. Looking up the rest from reference TRBV5-1 and TRBJ2-5 gives the full variable domain: KAGVTQTPRYLIKTRGQQVTLSCSPISGHRSVSWYQQTPGQGLQFLFEYFSETQRNKGNFPGRFSGRQFSNSRSEMNVSTLELGDSALYLCASSIGKGETQYFGPGTRLLVL.

This clonotype was seen at least ten times. The V call is TRBV6-5, the J call TRBJ2-5; 9 bases line up with TRBD1. The CDR3 runs to 14 residues. CDR1 is MNHEY, CDR2 SVGAGI, per germline. Unmatched junction bases numbered 7, after V lost 5 bases and J lost 6 bases. As DNA, the CDR3 is TGTGCCAGCAGTCAGACAGGGGGGAGGAAGACCCAGTACTTC. The encoded protein is CASSQTGGRKTQYF.

This clonotype was seen a handful of times. This sequence joins TRBV24-1 and TRBJ1-1; 9 bases line up with TRBD1. The J segment lost 1 base and the V segment lost 3 bases, leaving 2 bases of the junction unmatched. This CDR3 contains 15 residues. Germline loops: CDR1 KGHDR, CDR2 SFDVKD. In DNA, the CDR3 is TGTGCCACCAGTGATCCGACAGGGGGGAACACTGAAGCTTTCTTT. It translates to CATSDPTGGNTEAFF.

This clonotype has just a few counts. One end of the junction does not line up with germline, which may come from a read error. CDR3 in amino acids: CANSYYVAEDTQYF. CDR3 nucleotide sequence: TGTGCCAACAGTTATTACGTAGCGGAGGATACGCAGTATTTT. This chain uses TRBV6-2 or TRBV6-3 with TRBJ2-3, with a weak D call TRBD2 (6 bases). Germline-derived CDR1 and CDR2 are MNHEY and SVGEGT. This CDR3 has 14 amino acids.

For this clonotype: Sequence at one end of the junction differs from germline and may be a read error. The chain links TRBV11-1 to TRBJ2-5, with TRBD2 matching 8 bases. This CDR3 is built from 13 residues. Germline V lookup: CDR1 SGHAT, CDR2 FQDESV (reference sequence). CDR3 residues: CASSSGGQETQHF. DNA for the CDR3: TGTGCCAGCAGCTCGGGAGGGCAAGAGACCCAGCACTTC.

The chain recombines TRBV5-1 with TRBJ2-7; 9 bases fit TRBD1. Trimming at V came to 0 bases and at J to 6 bases, leaving 7 bases not matched to a gene. Germline CDR1 is SGHRS and CDR2 is YFSETQ. The CDR3 runs 15 residues. DNA for the CDR3: TGCGCCAGCAGCTTGGTGGTGGGACAGGGACGCGAGCAGTACTTC. This translates into CASSLVVGQGREQYF.

The rearrangement links TRBV10-3 to TRBJ2-5; TRBD2 might be the D (5 bases). The CDR3 runs to 13 residues. The V gene's germline CDR1 is ENHRY and CDR2 SYGVKD. V was pared by 4 bases and J by 5 bases, with 11 bases between. The CDR3 protein is CAISVGSEETQYF. CDR3 DNA: TGTGCCATCAGTGTTGGTAGCGAGGAGACCCAGTACTTC.

V and J are TRBV7-2 and TRBJ1-2; D is possibly TRBD1 (5 bases). Germline lookup yields CDR1 SGHTA and CDR2 FQGNSA. The CDR3 runs 12 residues. The V end was cut by 6 bases, the J end by 7 bases, with 12 bases between. The CDR3 loop is CASSIRGAGYTF. The CDR3 DNA reads TGTGCCAGCAGTATAAGGGGAGCTGGCTACACCTTC.

This clonotype was counted a few times. The chain recombines TRBV6-5 with TRBJ1-1; D gene unclear. Germline assignment: CDR1 MNHEY and CDR2 SVGAGI. CDR3 length: 14 residues. Trimming left V 10 bases short and J 0 bases short, with 15 bases between. The CDR3 DNA is TGTGCCACCTCCCCTGGTCTTATGAACACTGAAGCTTTCTTT. This sequence encodes CATSPGLMNTEAFF.

This chain links TRBV12-3 or TRBV12-4 with TRBJ1-1; TRBD1 agrees at 12 bases. The CDR3 length is 15 residues. The junction had 3 bases not matched to a gene; V was cut back by 2 bases and J by 5 bases. CDR3 protein: CASSLRDRGLTEAFF. CDR3 nucleotides: TGTGCCAGCAGTTTAAGGGACAGGGGGCTGACTGAAGCTTTCTTT.

This clonotype was detected only a few times. This chain links TRBV2 with TRBJ2-2; the match to TRBD2 covers 7 bases. In germline, CDR1 is SNHLY, CDR2 FYNNEI. The J segment lost 6 bases and the V segment lost 8 bases, leaving 9 bases of the junction unmatched. The CDR3 is 14 residues long. CDR3 coding DNA: TGTGCCAGCGGGGGGGAGAAATATCCCGGGGAGCTGTTTTTT. Protein sequence: CASGGEKYPGELFF. Variable domain in full (rest from reference TRBV2 and TRBJ2-2): EPEVTQTPSHQVTQMGQEVILRCVPISNHLYFYWYRQILGQKVEFLVSFYNNEISEKSEIFDDQFSVERPDGSNFTLKIRSTKLEDSAMYFCASGGEKYPGELFFGEGSRLTVL.

The sample holds many counts of this clonotype. This chain links TRBV20-1 with TRBJ1-4; D is undetermined. In germline, CDR1 is DFQATT, CDR2 SNEGSKA (reference sequence). The CDR3 has 16 amino acids. V lost 6 bases and J 0 bases, leaving 17 bases between the germline ends. CDR3 in amino acids: CSALGPILTTNEKLFF. Written as DNA, the CDR3 is TGCAGTGCCCTCGGACCGATACTGACAACTAATGAAAAACTGTTTTTT.

The sample holds many counts of this clonotype. V gene TRBV7-7 combines with J gene TRBJ2-3; 9 bases map to TRBD1. The junction had 5 bases not matched to a gene; V was cut back by 5 bases and J by 5 bases. This CDR3 is 14 amino acids long. CDR1 and CDR2 from the germline V gene are SSHAT and FNYEAQ (reference sequence). The DNA for the CDR3 is TGTGCCAGCAGCCCGTCGACAGGGGGAGATACGCAGTATTTT. Translation: CASSPSTGGDTQYF.

This rearrangement joins TRBV20-1 to TRBJ1-2, with TRBD1 as a possible D gene (6 bases). Germline V lookup: CDR1 DFQATT, CDR2 SNEGSKA (reference sequence). The CDR3 contains 15 residues. Trimming pared 3 bases from V and 3 bases from J, leaving 17 bases between. The CDR3 DNA is TGCAGTGCTAGTCCCGCAGGGGTCATTTACTATGGCTACACCTTC. Translated, it gives CSASPAGVIYYGYTF.

This sequence joins TRBV7-6 and TRBJ2-5; D is possibly TRBD1 (6 bases). Near its end, the DNA agrees better with TRBJ2-7, so the J call may be wrong. Per germline, CDR1 SGHVS and CDR2 FNYEAQ. This CDR3 comprises 15 residues. The CDR3 coding sequence is TGTGCCAGCAGCATAAGACAGGATCCCGACTACGAGCAGTACTTC. Its protein product is CASSIRQDPDYEQYF.